This T cell receptor (beta chain) was sequenced for a study of shared clonotypes between healthy human individuals. The CDR3 spans 15 residues. Trimming at V came to 4 bases and at J to 6 bases, leaving 6 bases not matched to a gene. The germline gives CDR1 ENHRY, CDR2 SYGVKD. Positively selected for CCR7, the CD45RO-negative cells used as naive CD8 cells excluded terminally differentiated effector memory CD45RA+ cells. A deep-level run was used for the assay. Assay: immunoSEQ multiplex PCR; the TCRdb copy retains only in-frame clones and omits some. Seen here are over 2 million clones, approximately 95% observed once, and the top ten hold 0.85% to 1.2%.

The gene calls are TRBV10-3 and TRBJ2-1; 10 bases agree with TRBD1. The receptor was derived from a man aged 18-30 years in good health. Sequenced input: naive CD8+ T cells sorted from blood. CDR3 region: CAISVAGTGVNEQFF. CDR3 DNA sequence: TGTGCCATCAGTGTCGCCGGGACAGGGGTCAATGAGCAGTTCTTC.